The sample holds a few counts of the clone carrying this T cell receptor (beta chain). Its antigen is currently unknown. The CDR3 contains 13 residues. The germline CDR1 and CDR2 sequences are LNHNV and YYDKDF (reference sequence). Trimming took 0 bases from V and 1 from J, leaving 3 bases between them. This entry belongs to a study of cytomegalovirus exposure and HLA in healthy donors. Study results and limitations: Researchers catalogued around 150 TCR beta chains as cytomegalovirus-associated. Follow-up analysis later connected one missense variant in DCLRE1C with trimming of TCR beta V- and J-genes. Being productive about 87% or about 30% of the time was typical of most TCR beta V segments in an earlier analysis.

Vbeta (60) and Jbeta (13) primers were used in the PCR. TCRdb's copy holds only in-frame clones and misses some; the assay was immunoSEQ multiplex PCR. The sample contains about 120,000 clones, roughly a tenth of which appear only once. The V call is TRBV15, the J call TRBJ1-1; D gene uncertain. The clonotype was recovered from a woman under 30 in good health and CMV-seropositive. The source material was PBMCs. CDR3 region: CATSRDRNTEAFF. CDR3 bases: TGTGCCACCAGCAGAGATCGGAACACTGAAGCTTTCTTT.